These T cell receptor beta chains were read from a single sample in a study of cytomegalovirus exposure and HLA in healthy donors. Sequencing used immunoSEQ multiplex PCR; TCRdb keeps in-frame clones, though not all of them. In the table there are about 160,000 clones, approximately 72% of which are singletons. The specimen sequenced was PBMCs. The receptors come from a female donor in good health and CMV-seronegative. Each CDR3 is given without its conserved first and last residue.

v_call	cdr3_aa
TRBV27	ASSQPGTNQETQY
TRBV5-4	ASSLPQGDTGELF
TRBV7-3	ASSPQAGHLGEQY
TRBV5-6	ASSYSGSYEQY
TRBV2	ASSPSGQASYQPQH
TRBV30	AWGDRGNYGYT
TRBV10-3	AISESGLASTEAF
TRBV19	ASSLWGLREAF
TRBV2	ASSPRTSGQETQY
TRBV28	ASNNIGGLQY
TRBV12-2	ASPNSCIQY
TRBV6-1	ASRRLGSYTGELF
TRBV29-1	SAGQGKNQPQH
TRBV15	ATSRDSGNQPQH
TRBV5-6	ASSWVTGKNQPQH
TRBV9	ASSGLGLGEKLF
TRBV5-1	ASSFKETQY
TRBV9	ASSARAGGPYEQY
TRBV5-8	ASSLDQRQTQY
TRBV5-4	ASSSRTSGDADTQY
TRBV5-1	ASSRQGADNEKLF
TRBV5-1	ASSFLGTTNEKLF
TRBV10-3	AISEGLVGEQY
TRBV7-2	ASSIRQGVNTQY
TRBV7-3	ASSLSGGRGYT
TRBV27	ASSPGLAGRDYEQY
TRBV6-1	ASSELRLANEQF
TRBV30	AWTLGWQGYEQY
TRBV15	ATSRDVGEANEKLF
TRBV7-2	AISLESPLSSSPLH
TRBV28	ASSRRTGGYGYT
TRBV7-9	ASSFTRTGYYGYT
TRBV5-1	ASSWTGQGITGELF
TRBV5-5	ASSRGGVDGYT
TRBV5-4	ASSVDRTTNEKLF
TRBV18	ASSPETGNGYT
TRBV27	ASRILAGASTDTQY
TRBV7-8	ASSGRTSGNTIY
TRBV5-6	ASSRDLYNEQF
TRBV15	ATSRADGARGNQPQH